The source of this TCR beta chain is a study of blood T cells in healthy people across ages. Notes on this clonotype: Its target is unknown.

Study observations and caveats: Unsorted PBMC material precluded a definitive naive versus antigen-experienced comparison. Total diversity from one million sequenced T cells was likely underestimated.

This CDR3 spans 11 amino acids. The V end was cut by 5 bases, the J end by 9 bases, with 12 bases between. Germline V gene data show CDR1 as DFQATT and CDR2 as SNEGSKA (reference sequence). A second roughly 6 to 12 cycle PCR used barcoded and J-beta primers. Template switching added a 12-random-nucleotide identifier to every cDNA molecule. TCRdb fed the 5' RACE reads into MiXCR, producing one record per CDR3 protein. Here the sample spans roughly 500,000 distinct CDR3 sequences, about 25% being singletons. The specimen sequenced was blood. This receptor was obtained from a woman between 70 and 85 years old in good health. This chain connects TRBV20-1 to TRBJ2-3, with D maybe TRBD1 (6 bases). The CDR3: CSAGPQGTQYF. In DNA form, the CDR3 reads TGCAGTGCTGGCCCCCAGGGGACGCAGTATTTT.